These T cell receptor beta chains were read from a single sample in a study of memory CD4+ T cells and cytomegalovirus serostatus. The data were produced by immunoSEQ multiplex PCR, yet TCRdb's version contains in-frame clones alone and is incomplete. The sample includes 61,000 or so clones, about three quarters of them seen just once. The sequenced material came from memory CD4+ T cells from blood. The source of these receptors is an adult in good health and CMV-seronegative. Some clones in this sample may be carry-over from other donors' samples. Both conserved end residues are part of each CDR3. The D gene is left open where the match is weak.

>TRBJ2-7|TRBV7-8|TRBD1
TGTGCCAGCAGCTCAGGGGTTGGAAGGGGGCGCGAAGCCTACGAGCAGTACTTC
CASSSGVGRGREAYEQYF
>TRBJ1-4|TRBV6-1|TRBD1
TGTGCCAGCAGGCTCGGACAGGGGGGCTATGAAAAACTGTTTTTT
CASRLGQGGYEKLFF
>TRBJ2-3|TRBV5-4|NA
TGTGCCAGCAGCTCCAGGGAAGGAGGCACAGATACGCAGTATTTT
CASSSREGGTDTQYF
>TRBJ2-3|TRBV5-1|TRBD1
TGCGCCAGCAGCTACCCGACAGGGGGAAATGCAGATACGCAGTATTTT
CASSYPTGGNADTQYF
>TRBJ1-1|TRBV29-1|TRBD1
TGCAGCGTCGCCGGGATACAGGGGCGTGTCACTGAAGCTTTCTTT
CSVAGIQGRVTEAFF
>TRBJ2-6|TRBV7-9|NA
TGTGCCAGCAGCTTCGGGGGGACAGGCCCCTCTGGGGCCAACGTCCTGACTTTC
CASSFGGTGPSGANVLTF
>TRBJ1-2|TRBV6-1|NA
TGTGCCAGCAGGGAAGGAGGTGTCAGGGGTAACTATGGCTACACCTTC
CASREGGVRGNYGYTF
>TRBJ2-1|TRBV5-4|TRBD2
TGTGCCAGCAGCTCGGGGGGGGCTAGCTCCTACAATGAGCAGTTCTTC
CASSSGGASSYNEQFF
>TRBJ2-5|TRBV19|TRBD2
TGTGCCAGTAGTACCTGGGCTAGCGGGACACAAGAGACCCAGTACTTC
CASSTWASGTQETQYF
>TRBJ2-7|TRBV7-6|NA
TGTGCCAGCAGCGGGGTCCGGGGAGAACTTTACGAGCAGTACTTC
CASSGVRGELYEQYF
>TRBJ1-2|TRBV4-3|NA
TGCGCCAGCAGCCAATGGGAGAGGGGGAATGGCTACACCTTC
CASSQWERGNGYTF
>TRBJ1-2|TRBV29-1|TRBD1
TGCAGCGTTGGGGGTCGACAACAGGGGAGAAGGGGCTACACCTTC
CSVGGRQQGRRGYTF
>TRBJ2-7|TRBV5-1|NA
TGCGCCAGCAGCTTGGACAGGGTTACAGTAGGCGAGCAGTACTTC
CASSLDRVTVGEQYF
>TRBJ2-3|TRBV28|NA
TGTGCCAGCAGCCACGACAATGTGCGCGCAGATACGCAGTATTTT
CASSHDNVRADTQYF
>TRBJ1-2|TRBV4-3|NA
TGCGCCAGCAGCCAAGAAATACCGGGACGCCTCCCAAGTGGCTACACCTTC
CASSQEIPGRLPSGYTF
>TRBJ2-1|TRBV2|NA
TGTGCCAGCCGTCGGCGTAGCGGAGCTTACAATGAGCAGTTCTTC
CASRRRSGAYNEQFF